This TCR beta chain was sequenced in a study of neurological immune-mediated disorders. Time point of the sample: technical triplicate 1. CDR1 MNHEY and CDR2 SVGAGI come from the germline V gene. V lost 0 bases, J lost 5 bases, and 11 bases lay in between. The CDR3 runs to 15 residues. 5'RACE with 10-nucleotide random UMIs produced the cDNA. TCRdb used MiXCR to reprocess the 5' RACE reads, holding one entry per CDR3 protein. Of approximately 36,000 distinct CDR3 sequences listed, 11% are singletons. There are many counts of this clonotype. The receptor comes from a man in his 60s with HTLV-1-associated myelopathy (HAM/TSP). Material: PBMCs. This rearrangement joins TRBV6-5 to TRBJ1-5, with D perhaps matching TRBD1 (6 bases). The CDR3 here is CASSYSGRGDQPQHF. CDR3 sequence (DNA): TGTGCCAGCAGTTACTCAGGGAGGGGGGATCAGCCCCAGCATTTT.